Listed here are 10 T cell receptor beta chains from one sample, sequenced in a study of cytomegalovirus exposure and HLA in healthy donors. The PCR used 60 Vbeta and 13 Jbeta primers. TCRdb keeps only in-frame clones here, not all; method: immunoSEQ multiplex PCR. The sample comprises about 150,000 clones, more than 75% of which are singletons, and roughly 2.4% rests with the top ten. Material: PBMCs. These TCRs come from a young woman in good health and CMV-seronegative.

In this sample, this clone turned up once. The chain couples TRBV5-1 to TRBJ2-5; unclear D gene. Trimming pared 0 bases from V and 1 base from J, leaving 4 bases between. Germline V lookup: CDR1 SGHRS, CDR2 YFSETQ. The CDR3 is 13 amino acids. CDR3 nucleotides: TGCGCCAGCAGCTTGGACGGCCAAGAGACCCAGTACTTC. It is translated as CASSLDGQETQYF. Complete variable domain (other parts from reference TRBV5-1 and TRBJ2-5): KAGVTQTPRYLIKTRGQQVTLSCSPISGHRSVSWYQQTPGQGLQFLFEYFSETQRNKGNFPGRFSGRQFSNSRSEMNVSTLELGDSALYLCASSLDGQETQYFGPGTRLLVL.

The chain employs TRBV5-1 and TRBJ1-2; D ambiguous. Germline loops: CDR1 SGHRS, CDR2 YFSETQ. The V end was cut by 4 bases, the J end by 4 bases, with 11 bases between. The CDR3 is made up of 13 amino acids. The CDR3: CASSPNGGYGYTF. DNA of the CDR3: TGCGCCAGCAGCCCGAATGGCGGCTATGGCTACACCTTC.

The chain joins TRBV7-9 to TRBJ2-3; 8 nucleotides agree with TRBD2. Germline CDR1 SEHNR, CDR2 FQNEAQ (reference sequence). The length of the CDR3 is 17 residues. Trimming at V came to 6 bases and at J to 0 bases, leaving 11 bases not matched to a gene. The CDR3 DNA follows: TGTGCCAGCAGTAATACGGGTAGCGGGGAAAGCACAGATACGCAGTATTTT. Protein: CASSNTGSGESTDTQYF. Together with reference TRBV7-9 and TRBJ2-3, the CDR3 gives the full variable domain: DTGVSQNPRHKITKRGQNVTFRCDPISEHNRLYWYRQTLGQGPEFLTYFQNEAQLEKSRLLSDRFSAERPKGSFSTLEIQRTEQGDSAMYLCASSNTGSGESTDTQYFGPGTRLTVL.

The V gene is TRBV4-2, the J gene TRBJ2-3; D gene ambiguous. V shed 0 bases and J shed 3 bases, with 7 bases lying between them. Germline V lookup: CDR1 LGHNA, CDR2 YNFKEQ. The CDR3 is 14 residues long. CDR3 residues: CASSQEPGTDTQYF. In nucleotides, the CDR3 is TGTGCCAGCAGCCAAGAGCCCGGGACAGATACGCAGTATTTT.

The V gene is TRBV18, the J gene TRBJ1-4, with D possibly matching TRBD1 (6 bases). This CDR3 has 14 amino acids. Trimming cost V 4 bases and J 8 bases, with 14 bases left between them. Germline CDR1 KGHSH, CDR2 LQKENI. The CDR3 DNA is TGTGCCAGCTCACAAAATGGACAGAACGAAAAACTGTTTTTT. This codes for CASSQNGQNEKLFF.

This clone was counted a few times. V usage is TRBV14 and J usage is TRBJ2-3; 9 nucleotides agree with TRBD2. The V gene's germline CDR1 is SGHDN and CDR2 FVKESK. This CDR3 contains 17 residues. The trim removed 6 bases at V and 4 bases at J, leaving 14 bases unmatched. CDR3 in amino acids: CASRPTSGGSMADTQYF. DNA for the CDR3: TGTGCCAGCAGGCCGACTAGCGGAGGGAGTATGGCAGATACGCAGTATTTT. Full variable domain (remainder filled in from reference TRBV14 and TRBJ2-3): EAGVTQFPSHSVIEKGQTVTLRCDPISGHDNLYWYRRVMGKEIKFLLHFVKESKQDESGMPNNRFLAERTGGTYSTLKVQPAELEDSGVYFCASRPTSGGSMADTQYFGPGTRLTVL.

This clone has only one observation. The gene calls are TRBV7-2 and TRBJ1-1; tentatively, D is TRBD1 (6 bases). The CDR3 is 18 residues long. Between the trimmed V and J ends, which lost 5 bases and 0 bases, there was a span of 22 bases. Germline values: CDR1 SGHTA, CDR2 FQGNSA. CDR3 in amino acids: CASSATRQGRGLNTEAFF. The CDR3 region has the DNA TGTGCCAGCAGCGCAACGCGGCAGGGGCGTGGTTTGAACACTGAAGCTTTCTTT.

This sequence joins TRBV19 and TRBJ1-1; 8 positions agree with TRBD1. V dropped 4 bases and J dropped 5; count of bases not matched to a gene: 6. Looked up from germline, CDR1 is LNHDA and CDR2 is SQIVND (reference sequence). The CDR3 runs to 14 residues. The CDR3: CASSTGGRWTEAFF. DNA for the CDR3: TGTGCCAGTAGTACAGGGGGCAGATGGACTGAAGCTTTCTTT. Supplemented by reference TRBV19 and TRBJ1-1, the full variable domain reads DGGITQSPKYLFRKEGQNVTLSCEQNLNHDAMYWYRQDPGQGLRLIYYSQIVNDFQKGDIAEGYSVSREKKESFPLTVTSAQKNPTAFYLCASSTGGRWTEAFFGQGTRLTVV.

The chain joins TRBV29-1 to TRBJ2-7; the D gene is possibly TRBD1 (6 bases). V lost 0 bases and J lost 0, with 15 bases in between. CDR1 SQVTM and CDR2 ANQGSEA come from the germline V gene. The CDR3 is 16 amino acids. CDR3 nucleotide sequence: TGCAGCGTTGAAGACTCAAGGGGGTTCTCCTCCTACGAGCAGTACTTC. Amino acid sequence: CSVEDSRGFSSYEQYF.

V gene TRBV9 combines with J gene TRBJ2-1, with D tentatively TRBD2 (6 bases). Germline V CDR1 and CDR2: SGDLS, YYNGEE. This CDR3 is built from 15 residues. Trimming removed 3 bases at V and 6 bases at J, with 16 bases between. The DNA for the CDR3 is TGTGCCAGCAGCGAGACTAGTCGGTCCATCAATGAGCAGTTCTTC. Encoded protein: CASSETSRSINEQFF.